Listed here are 4 T cell receptor beta chains from one sample, sequenced in a study of blood T cell repertoires in COVID-19. The data were produced by immunoSEQ multiplex PCR, yet TCRdb's version contains in-frame clones alone and is incomplete. This table has 100,000 to 150,000 clones, roughly four fifths appearing once. Sequencing was done on a sample of peripheral blood. These receptors all stem from a human donor in a cohort sampled during active COVID-19.

This clone has a handful of counts. The rearrangement uses TRBV5-6 and TRBJ2-5; possibly TRBD2 for D (6 bases). This CDR3 region has 15 residues. Germline CDR1 reads SGHDT; CDR2 reads YYEEEE. V dropped 1 base and J dropped 4 bases, with 14 bases sitting between them. The CDR3 here is CASSLSGGTGETQYF. CDR3 coding DNA: TGTGCCAGCAGCTTGAGCGGAGGGACGGGAGAGACCCAGTACTTC.

The V call is TRBV14, the J call TRBJ1-2; 8 bases are shared with TRBD1. This CDR3 spans 17 amino acids. Germline CDR1 SGHDN, CDR2 FVKESK. The V and J ends lost 0 bases and 2 bases, in that order; junction bases with no gene match: 8. In nucleotides, the CDR3 is TGTGCCAGCAGCCAAGAGGTCAGGGGGCGCGACAACTATGGCTACACCTTC. Translated, it gives CASSQEVRGRDNYGYTF.

V gene TRBV9 combines with J gene TRBJ1-2; 9 bases map to TRBD1. Germline CDR1 and CDR2: SGDLS and YYNGEE. CDR3 size: 18 residues. Trimming at V came to 0 bases and at J to 4 bases, leaving 13 bases not matched to a gene. The CDR3 nucleotides are TGTGCCAGCAGCGTAGTCCGAAACCAGGACAGGGGCGTCTATGGCTACACCTTC. This sequence encodes CASSVVRNQDRGVYGYTF.

The rearrangement joins TRBV13 to TRBJ2-5, with 11 bases fitting TRBD2. The length of the CDR3 is 15 residues. Unmatched junction bases numbered 9, after V lost 5 bases and J lost 7 bases. Germline V gene lookup returns CDR1 PRHDT and CDR2 FYEKMQ (reference sequence). CDR3 loop: CASSRLAGGTGTQYF. CDR3 in DNA: TGTGCCAGCAGCCGATTAGCGGGAGGGACTGGGACCCAGTACTTC.